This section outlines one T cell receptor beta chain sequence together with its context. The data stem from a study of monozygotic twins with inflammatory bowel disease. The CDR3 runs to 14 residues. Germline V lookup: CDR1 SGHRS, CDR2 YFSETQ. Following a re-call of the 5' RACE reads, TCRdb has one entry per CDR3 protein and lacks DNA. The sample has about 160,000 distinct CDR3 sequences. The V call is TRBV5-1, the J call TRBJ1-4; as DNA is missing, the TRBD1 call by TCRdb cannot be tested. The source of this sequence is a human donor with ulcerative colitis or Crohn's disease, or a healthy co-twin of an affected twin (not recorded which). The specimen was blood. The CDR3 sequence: CASSPRGQSEKLFF.